This TCR beta chain was sequenced in a study of T cells in Graves' hyperthyroidism and ophthalmopathy (dated by TCRdb to between 2018 and 2021). Study-wide context: Peripheral blood samples were taken at the time of initial diagnosis, prior to any treatment. TCR V-J signatures able to tell the groups apart were searched for in a discovery cohort of 100 patients, of whom more than 40 had Graves' ophthalmopathy and roughly 58 had stable Graves' hyperthyroidism. Prospective prediction of ophthalmopathy was tested in an independent validation cohort consisting of fewer than 20 hyperthyroidism patients and more than 15 patients who later progressed to ophthalmopathy. For training and testing, the roughly 97 patients in the discovery cohort were randomly divided in a 7:3 ratio. Thyroid tissue and blood T-cell repertoires from several Graves' hyperthyroidism patients were also compared in the study. After sampling, hyperthyroidism patients received methimazole starting at 30 mg daily, and ophthalmopathy patients received high-dose intravenous methylprednisolone. The paper describes TCR Vbeta CDR3 sequencing of about 140 peripheral blood samples, made up of roughly 40 ophthalmopathy patients, around 78 hyperthyroidism patients and roughly 17 progressor patients. Overall study results and their limits: Sample size was not statistically predetermined, and investigators were not blinded to group allocation. In validation, the model predicted progression to ophthalmopathy with approximately 70% sensitivity and 72% to 85% specificity, a median of 6.5 months before onset. In cross-validation, a model built on a 13 V-J signature told ophthalmopathy apart from stable hyperthyroidism with 85% to 90% sensitivity and approximately 81% specificity, and in testing the same model reached 80%/75%. Most expanded thyroid clonotypes (frequency above 0.001) were also detected in blood, suggesting blood repertoires may reflect thyroid immune responses.

The TCR beta CDR3 regions were amplified from RNA transcripts. For the first round of RT-PCR on the TCR CDR3, the HTBI primer set was used together with the Qiagen OneStep RT-PCR kit. A second multiplex PCR round built the libraries, followed by size selection and purification. Libraries were sequenced paired-end with 100 bp reads on an Illumina HiSeq2000. In the original analysis: SOAPnuke was used to process the raw data, throwing out any read that contained adapters or uncalled bases, had a mean Phred below 15, or lacked an exact constant-primer or identifier match. COPE v1.2.5 was used to merge high-quality paired reads, and clonotypes were defined as unique nucleotide sequences. MiTCR v1.1 was used to align clonotypes to the IMGT TRBV, TRBD and TRBJ reference segments. The analysis included only V-J combinations with a frequency above 0.0001, which together covered around 99% of the repertoires. A TCS score was defined as the ratio between F50 (clonal expansion) and ExV (chaos), using BLOSUM62-based TCRdist between CDR3 peptides within each V-J. Welch's t-statistics and random forest reduced 514 V-J features to 13, which were used in a naive Bayes classifier (R e1071). Clones were called with MiXCR by TCRdb after fastp trimmed the public reads at Q25, and only in-frame beta chains were retained. One record per CDR3 amino acid sequence lists the most common genes and DNA. These V and J calls are TCRdb output, not the study's own analysis. For this sample there are some 440,000 distinct CDR3 sequences; approximately 14% appear just once. The ten largest make up over 7.5% of the sample.

This clonotype showed up many times. Its antigen remains unidentified. Per-base qualities were not stored, and no clone one base away is much larger. Graves' hyperthyroidism was defined as stable when no progression to ophthalmopathy occurred over 18 months of follow-up. Hyperthyroidism patients were aged 18 to 65 years and newly diagnosed, with disease duration of less than 2 months. Exclusion was applied to patients with uncontrolled infections, other autoimmune diseases, pregnancy or lactation. Diagnoses were established on the basis of clinical symptoms, serum thyroxine and TRAb, thyroid ultrasound, and orbital computed tomography. PBMCs were separated from roughly 10 ml of fresh peripheral blood using Ficoll-Paque density gradient centrifugation. Total RNA was extracted with Trizol reagent, and quality was checked on an Agilent 2100 Bioanalyzer. From cysteine to phenylalanine, the CDR3 is 14 amino acids long. The only DNA kept is the CDR3, 42 bases in frame from the first base. Trimming at the junction amounts to 7 bases on V and 3 bases on J, and the germline ends lie 16 bases apart. Based on the germline V gene, the CDR1 and CDR2 sequences are LGHNT and FRNRAP.

The source material was blood. The sequence joins TRBV12-5 to TRBJ2-7, and perhaps TRBD2 as D gene, on 5 matching bases. This receptor was obtained from a woman younger than 30 with Graves' hyperthyroidism. The CDR3 reads as follows: CASARPGLLYEQYF. The DNA reads TGTGCTAGTGCCAGGCCCGGACTGCTCTACGAGCAGTACTTC.